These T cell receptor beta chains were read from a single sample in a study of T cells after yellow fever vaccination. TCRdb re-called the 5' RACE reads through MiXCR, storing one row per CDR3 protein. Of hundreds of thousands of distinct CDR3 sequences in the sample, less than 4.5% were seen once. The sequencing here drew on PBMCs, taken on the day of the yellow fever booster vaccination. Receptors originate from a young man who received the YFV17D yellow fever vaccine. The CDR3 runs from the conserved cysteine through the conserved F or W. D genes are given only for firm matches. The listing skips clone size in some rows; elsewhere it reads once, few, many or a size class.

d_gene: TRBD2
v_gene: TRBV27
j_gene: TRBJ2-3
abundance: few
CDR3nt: TGTGCCAGCAGTTCTCCTAGCGGGGGGGTCACAGATACGCAGTATTTT
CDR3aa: CASSSPSGGVTDTQYF

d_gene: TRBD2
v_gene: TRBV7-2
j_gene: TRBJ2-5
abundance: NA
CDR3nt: TGTGCCAGCAGCCTAAGACTAGCGACACAAGAGACCCAGTACTTC
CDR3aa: CASSLRLATQETQYF

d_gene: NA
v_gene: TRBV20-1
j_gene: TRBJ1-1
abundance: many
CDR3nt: TGCAGTGCTCCTACTTCGGCCTACGGCACTGAAGCTTTCTTT
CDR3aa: CSAPTSAYGTEAFF

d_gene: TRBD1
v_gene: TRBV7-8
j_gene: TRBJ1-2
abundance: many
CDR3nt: TGTGCCAGCAGCTTTTTACAGGGGGTGGGCTACACCTTC
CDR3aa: CASSFLQGVGYTF

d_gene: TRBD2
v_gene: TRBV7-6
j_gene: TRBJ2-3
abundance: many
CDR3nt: TGTGCCAGCAGCTCTATAGCGGGGGGGCCTGGAGATACGCAGTATTTT
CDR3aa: CASSSIAGGPGDTQYF

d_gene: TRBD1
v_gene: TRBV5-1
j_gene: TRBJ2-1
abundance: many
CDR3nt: TGCGCCAGCAGCTTGCTAGGGCAGGGGGCCCCCAATGAGCAGTTCTTC
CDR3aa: CASSLLGQGAPNEQFF

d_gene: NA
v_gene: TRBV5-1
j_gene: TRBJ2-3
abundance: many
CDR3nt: TGCGCCAGCAGCTGGGACCAGAGCACAGATACGCAGTATTTT
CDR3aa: CASSWDQSTDTQYF

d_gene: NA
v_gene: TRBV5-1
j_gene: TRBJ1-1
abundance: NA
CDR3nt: TGCGCCAGCAGCCCCCGGGGGGCTCTGAACACTGAAGCTTTCTTT
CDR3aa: CASSPRGALNTEAFF

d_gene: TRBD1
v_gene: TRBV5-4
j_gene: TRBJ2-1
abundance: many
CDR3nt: TGTGCCAGCAGGGGACAGGGGAACAATGAGCAGTTCTTC
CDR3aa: CASRGQGNNEQFF

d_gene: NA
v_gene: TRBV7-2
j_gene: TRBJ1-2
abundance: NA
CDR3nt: TGTGCCAGCAGCCACCTCCGGGGGGGCGATGGCTACACCTTC
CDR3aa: CASSHLRGGDGYTF

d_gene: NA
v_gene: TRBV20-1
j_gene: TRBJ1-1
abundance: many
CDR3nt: TGCAGTGCCGAAGAAAGGAGCACTGAAGCTTTCTTT
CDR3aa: CSAEERSTEAFF

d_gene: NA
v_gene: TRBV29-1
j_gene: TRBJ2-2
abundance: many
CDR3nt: TGCAGCTATTACAGGGCCAACACCGGGGAGCTGTTTTTT
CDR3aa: CSYYRANTGELFF

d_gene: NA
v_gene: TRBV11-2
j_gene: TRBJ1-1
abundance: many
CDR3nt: TGTGCCAGCAGCCCTAGTGGGCAGGGTGAAGCTTTCTTT
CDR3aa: CASSPSGQGEAFF

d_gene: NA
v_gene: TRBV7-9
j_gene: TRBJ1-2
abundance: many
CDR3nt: TGTGCCAGCAGCTTAGCACAAGGGAGTCGCCCCCATTCTGGCTACACCTTC
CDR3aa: CASSLAQGSRPHSGYTF

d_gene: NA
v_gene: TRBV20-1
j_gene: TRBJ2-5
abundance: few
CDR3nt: TGCAGTGCTAGTGCTAGGGAGACCCAGTACTTC
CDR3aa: CSASARETQYF

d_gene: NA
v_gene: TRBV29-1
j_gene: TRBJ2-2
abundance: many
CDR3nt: TGCAGCGTTGAGTGGGGCAGGGGGGCCCCCGGGGAGCTGTTTTTT
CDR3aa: CSVEWGRGAPGELFF

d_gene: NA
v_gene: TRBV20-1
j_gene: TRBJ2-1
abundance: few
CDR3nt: TGCAGTGCTAGAGAACCGACCCGTTACAATGAGCAGTTCTTC
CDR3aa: CSAREPTRYNEQFF